The 23 T cell receptor beta chains presented below share a single source sample, sequenced in a study of regulatory T cells in long-lasting Graves disease (dated by TCRdb to the early 2020s). This sample's time point label indicates: newly diagnosed GD, antithyroid drugs for less than 3 months. For both TCR sequencing and RNA sequencing, RNA was extracted from PBMCs in TRIzol. Receptor libraries were prepared by multiplex PCR. Instrument used: Illumina HiSeq 4000. To build TCR beta libraries, CDR3 regions were amplified by Arm-PCR using iRepertoire HTBI primers. The public reads were quality trimmed at Q25 with fastp and then assembled into clones with MiXCR by TCRdb, keeping productive beta chains. CDR3 protein duplicates are merged, each entry listing the most common genes and DNA. This sample holds about 530,000 distinct CDR3 sequences; about 16% were observed only once. Jointly, the top ten make up 20% to 25% of the sample.

The same data also went into a second study, on T cells in Graves' hyperthyroidism and ophthalmopathy.

This material consisted of peripheral blood mononuclear cells (PBMCs), taken at new diagnosis, from a patient treated with antithyroid drugs. These receptors were taken from a woman aged 40-60 years with Graves disease. Donor details come from another sample of the same person, matched by shared clones.

About this clonotype: A much larger clone sits a single nucleotide away, making a read error possible. This chain connects TRBV6-1 to TRBJ1-1, with a weak D call TRBD1 (6 bases). V was shortened by 8 bases and J by 6 bases, with 16 bases between the two germline ends. The CDR3 is 13 amino acids. Looked up from germline, CDR1 is MNHNS and CDR2 is SASEGT. The CDR3 DNA sequence: TGTGCCAGCGTGAGAGACAGGCTCGCTGAAGCTTTCTTT. It codes for CASVRDRLAEAFF.

This clonotype was picked up a small number of times. The chain combines TRBV19 with TRBJ1-4; D not certain. Trimming took 5 bases from V and 6 from J, leaving 13 bases between them. Germline-derived CDR1 and CDR2 are LNHDA and SQIVND (reference sequence). This CDR3 contains 14 residues. The CDR3 protein is CASSPSVGDEKLFF. CDR3 coding DNA: TGTGCCAGTAGTCCCTCGGTGGGAGATGAAAAACTGTTTTTT.

This clonotype was picked up a small number of times. V gene TRBV2 combines with J gene TRBJ2-2; TRBD2 agrees at 7 bases. V lost 4 bases and J lost 7; bases outside the gene matches: 0. Germline lookup yields CDR1 SNHLY and CDR2 FYNNEI. This CDR3 contains 12 residues. CDR3: CASSGEGGELFF. Here the CDR3 DNA reads TGTGCCAGCAGTGGGGAGGGCGGGGAGCTGTTTTTT. The full variable domain, rest sourced from reference TRBV2 and TRBJ2-2, is EPEVTQTPSHQVTQMGQEVILRCVPISNHLYFYWYRQILGQKVEFLVSFYNNEISEKSEIFDDQFSVERPDGSNFTLKIRSTKLEDSAMYFCASSGEGGELFFGEGSRLTVL.

This clonotype appeared a few times. The CDR3 is CASAAPGTLGADTQYF. CDR3 in DNA: TGTGCCAGCGCCGCCCCCGGGACTTTAGGCGCAGATACGCAGTATTTT. The J gene is TRBJ2-3, the V gene TRBV6-1; possibly TRBD2 for D (6 bases). The ends were cut back, 8 bases at V and 4 bases at J, with 22 bases in the middle. The germline V gene encodes CDR1 MNHNS and CDR2 SASEGT. This CDR3 comprises 16 residues.

This clonotype was seen a handful of times. V usage is TRBV2 and J usage is TRBJ1-6; possible D gene TRBD1, 5 bases. The CDR3 is 15 residues long. The germline V and J ends were trimmed by 8 bases and 14 bases, with 25 bases remaining between them. The germline CDR1 and CDR2 sequences are SNHLY and FYNNEI. For the CDR3, the DNA is TGTGCCAGCCGCCGCTACGGCGCGGGACTAATTGCCCTCCACTTT. Translating it yields CASRRYGAGLIALHF.

This clonotype was observed a handful of times. The chain couples TRBV27 to TRBJ1-2; 9 bases map to TRBD1. V was clipped by 3 bases and J by 5 bases; unmatched bases: 13. Germline values: CDR1 MNHEY, CDR2 SMNVEV (reference sequence). CDR3 length: 17 amino acids. Here the CDR3 DNA reads TGTGCCAGCAGTTTTTCCGGGACAGGGACTTTTTATTATGGCTACACCTTC. Translation: CASSFSGTGTFYYGYTF.

This clonotype was counted many times. The genes are TRBV2 and TRBJ2-6, with D hard to call. V was shortened by 6 bases and J by 0 bases, with 3 bases between the two germline ends. In germline, CDR1 is SNHLY, CDR2 FYNNEI. This CDR3 contains 13 residues. The CDR3 sequence: CASRGSGANVLTF. CDR3 nucleotide sequence: TGTGCCAGCAGGGGCTCTGGGGCCAACGTCCTGACTTTC.

The J gene is TRBJ1-5, the V gene TRBV12-5, with 10 bases lining up with TRBD1. The germline V gene encodes CDR1 LGHNT and CDR2 FRNRAP. Trimming removed 1 base from V and 3 bases from J; junction bases left unmatched: 6. This CDR3 has 17 residues. The CDR3 protein is CASGLGGQGFINQPQHF. CDR3 bases: TGTGCTAGTGGTTTGGGGGGACAGGGGTTTATCAATCAGCCCCAGCATTTT.

This clonotype was picked up a small number of times. The V and J genes are TRBV5-6 and TRBJ1-1, with 8 positions matching TRBD1. The ends lost 1 base at V and 1 base at J; junction bases unmatched: 3. Germline loops: CDR1 SGHDT, CDR2 YYEEEE. This CDR3 spans 15 amino acids. The CDR3 is CASSLLDRGNTEAFF. DNA of the CDR3: TGTGCCAGCAGCTTGCTAGACAGGGGGAACACTGAAGCTTTCTTT. Full variable domain (outside the CDR3, taken from reference TRBV5-6 and TRBJ1-1): DAGVTQSPTHLIKTRGQQVTLRCSPKSGHDTVSWYQQALGQGPQFIFQYYEEEERQRGNFPDRFSGHQFPNYSSELNVNALLLGDSALYLCASSLLDRGNTEAFFGQGTRLTVV.

The chain couples TRBV4-1 to TRBJ2-1, with 10 bases matching TRBD2. The CDR3 is made up of 14 amino acids. Germline lookup yields CDR1 MGHRA and CDR2 YSYEKL. After removal of 8 bases from V and 8 bases from J, the junction contained 9 bases not matched to a gene. The CDR3 loop reads CASRVTSGVDEQFF. Written as DNA, the CDR3 is TGCGCCAGCCGGGTTACTAGCGGGGTCGATGAGCAGTTCTTC.

This clonotype occurred a few times. The rearrangement links TRBV7-9 to TRBJ2-3, with 11 bases fitting TRBD2. The CDR3 totals 15 residues. After removal of 5 bases from V and 2 bases from J, the junction contained 3 bases not matched to a gene. CDR1 SEHNR and CDR2 FQNEAQ come from the germline V gene (reference sequence). CDR3 sequence reads: CASSTSGGLTDTQYF. Here the CDR3 DNA reads TGTGCCAGCAGCACTAGCGGGGGCCTCACAGATACGCAGTATTTT.

There are a few counts of this clonotype. The CDR3 sequence: CASSLSTGGLGEQYF. CDR3 nucleotide sequence: TGTGCCAGCAGCTTATCGACAGGGGGGCTTGGGGAGCAGTACTTC. The rearrangement uses TRBV5-5 and TRBJ2-7, with 9 bases fitting TRBD1. Unmatched junction bases numbered 10, after V lost 2 bases and J lost 7 bases. Per the germline V gene, CDR1 is SGHKS and CDR2 is YYEKEE (reference sequence). This CDR3 has 15 amino acids.

Notes on this clonotype: A single base separates this from a much larger clone, so it may be a read error. The rearrangement joins TRBV28 to TRBJ2-7; 8 nucleotides align to TRBD1. The V gene's germline CDR1 is MDHEN and CDR2 SYDVKM. The CDR3 extends over 18 amino acids. V lost 4 bases, J lost 7 bases, and 21 bases stayed unmatched. The CDR3 sequence: CASSYDRGARSSYNEQYF. As DNA, the CDR3 is TGTGCCAGCAGTTATGACAGGGGTGCCCGAAGTTCCTACAATGAGCAGTACTTC. Full variable domain (outside the CDR3, taken from reference TRBV28 and TRBJ2-7): DVKVTQSSRYLVKRTGEKVFLECVQDMDHENMFWYRQDPGLGLRLIYFSYDVKMKEKGDIPEGYSVSREKKERFSLILESASTNQTSMYLCASSYDRGARSSYNEQYFGPGTRLTVT.

The sample holds many counts of this clonotype. This chain links TRBV5-1 with TRBJ2-1; no reliable D call. Per the germline V gene, CDR1 is SGHRS and CDR2 is YFSETQ. This CDR3 contains 12 residues. V shed 4 bases and J shed 8 bases, with 10 bases lying between them. CDR3 nucleotides: TGCGCCAGCAGCCCAGGTGGGGATGAGCAGTTCTTC. It yields the protein CASSPGGDEQFF.

This clonotype came up a few times. In DNA form, the CDR3 reads TGTGCTAGTAGAACGGCGGAGGGGGGGCAGTTCTTC. This encodes CASRTAEGGQFF. The J gene is TRBJ2-1, the V gene TRBV12-5; D possibly matches TRBD1 or TRBD2 (6 bases each). Germline V lookup: CDR1 LGHNT, CDR2 FRNRAP. This CDR3 contains 12 residues. V lost 8 bases, J lost 12 bases, and 17 bases lay in between.

This clonotype was recorded once. The chain couples TRBV6-2 or TRBV6-3 to TRBJ1-2; 7 bases agree with TRBD1. This CDR3 has 15 amino acids. Germline loops: CDR1 MNHEY, CDR2 SVGEGT. V lost 6 bases and J lost 4; bases outside the gene matches: 11. In DNA form, the CDR3 reads TGTGCCAGCAGCGTAACAATATCAGGGGGCTATGGCTACACCTTC. Protein sequence: CASSVTISGGYGYTF.

This clonotype was counted ten times or more. This chain joins TRBV5-1 and TRBJ2-3; D call uncertain. The CDR3 consists of 13 residues. Germline values: CDR1 SGHRS, CDR2 YFSETQ. Deletions cut 2 bases from V and 4 bases from J, with 8 bases between. Written as DNA, the CDR3 is TGCGCCAGCAGCTTTACTGGGGCAGATACGCAGTATTTT. Its protein is CASSFTGADTQYF.

This clonotype was detected a few times. The chain employs TRBV3-1 and TRBJ1-6; 7 bases map to TRBD1. The ends lost 1 base at V and 9 bases at J; junction bases unmatched: 3. Germline V lookup: CDR1 LGHDT, CDR2 YNNKEL (reference sequence). CDR3 size: 14 residues. Written as DNA, the CDR3 is TGTGCCAGCAGCCAAGGAGACAGGGCTTCACCCCTCCACTTT. It encodes CASSQGDRASPLHF.

For this clonotype: A much larger clone lies a single base off, so this may be a read error. This rearrangement joins TRBV7-9 to TRBJ1-1; D is undetermined. The germline V and J ends were trimmed by 5 bases and 7 bases, with 11 bases remaining between them. The germline V gene has CDR1 SEHNR and CDR2 FQNEAQ (reference sequence). The CDR3 has 12 amino acids. CDR3 nucleotide sequence: TGTGCCAGCAGCGCCGCCGGGAATGAAGCTTTCTTT. Protein: CASSAAGNEAFF.

This chain joins TRBV5-1 and TRBJ1-1, with D perhaps TRBD1 (6 bases). CDR3 length equals 13 residues. Germline V gene sequence: CDR1 SGHRS, CDR2 YFSETQ. Trimming left V 4 bases short and J 4 bases short, with 11 bases between. CDR3 sequence (DNA): TGCGCCAGCAGCCTGGACAGACCCACTGAAGCTTTCTTT. The encoded protein is CASSLDRPTEAFF.

This clonotype has a count of ten or more. This chain links TRBV2 with TRBJ1-1; D remains unclear. V was clipped by 4 bases and J by 1 base, with 13 bases between them. The CDR3 length is 15 residues. Germline CDR1 reads SNHLY; CDR2 reads FYNNEI. CDR3 amino acids: CASSGQFVRNTEAFF. In nucleotides, the CDR3 is TGTGCCAGCAGTGGGCAATTTGTGAGGAACACTGAAGCTTTCTTT.

The chain carries TRBV14 and TRBJ2-1, with 11 nucleotides matching TRBD2. V lost 5 bases to trimming and J lost 4 bases; unmatched junction nucleotides: 4. This CDR3 is 15 amino acids long. CDR1 is SGHDN and CDR2 is FVKESK in the germline V gene. CDR3 coding DNA: TGTGCCAGCAGCGATACTAGCGGGGGATACAATGAGCAGTTCTTC. Protein: CASSDTSGGYNEQFF.

This clonotype turned up a few times. This sequence joins TRBV16 and TRBJ1-1, with D possibly being TRBD1 (6 bases). The CDR3 consists of 16 residues. Between the trimmed V and J ends, which lost 5 bases and 2 bases, there was a span of 18 bases. Germline V lookup: CDR1 KGHSY, CDR2 FQNENV. The CDR3 DNA is TGTGCCAGCAGCTCCTGGGGGGACACAATAAACACTGAAGCTTTCTTT. It yields the protein CASSSWGDTINTEAFF.